This record concerns one T cell receptor beta chain sequence. Looked up from germline, CDR1 is DFQATT and CDR2 is SNEGSKA (reference sequence). J was trimmed by 3 bases and V by 3 bases; bases with no gene match: 7. CDR3 length equals 14 residues. Authors' processing steps: Researchers report that nucleated cell counts were estimated from reference gene primer amplification. Measured with immunoSEQ multiplex PCR; TCRdb has only the in-frame clones, and not every one. V and J calls plus clone size are reproduced from that table; the DNA served to infer D and trimming. This sample yields roughly 43,000 clones, of which around 85% are seen a single time; about a sixth belongs to the top ten. This sample was taken from a study of blood T cell repertoires in COVID-19.

Specimen: peripheral blood. The V gene is TRBV20-1, the J gene TRBJ2-7; 8 positions match TRBD1. This receptor was taken from a human donor in a cohort sampled during active COVID-19. The donor label of this sample is uncertain. The CDR3 spells CSASWPGGDYEQYF. The CDR3 DNA follows: TGCAGTGCTAGTTGGCCAGGGGGCGACTACGAGCAGTACTTC.